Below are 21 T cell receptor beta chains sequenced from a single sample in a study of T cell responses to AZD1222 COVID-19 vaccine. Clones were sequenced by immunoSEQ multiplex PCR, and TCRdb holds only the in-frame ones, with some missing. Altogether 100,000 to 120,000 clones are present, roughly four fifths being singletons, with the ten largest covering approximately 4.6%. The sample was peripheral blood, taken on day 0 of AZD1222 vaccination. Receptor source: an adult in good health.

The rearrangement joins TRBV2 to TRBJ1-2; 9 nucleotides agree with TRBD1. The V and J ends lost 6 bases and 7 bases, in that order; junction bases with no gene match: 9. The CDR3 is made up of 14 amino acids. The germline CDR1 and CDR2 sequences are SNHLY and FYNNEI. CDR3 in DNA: TGTGCCAGCAGGTATACCGGGACAGGGTCTGGCTACACCTTC. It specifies CASRYTGTGSGYTF.

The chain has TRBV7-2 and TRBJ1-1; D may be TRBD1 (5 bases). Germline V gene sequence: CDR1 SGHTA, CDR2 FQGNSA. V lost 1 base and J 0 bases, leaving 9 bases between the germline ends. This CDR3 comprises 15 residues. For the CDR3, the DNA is TGTGCCAGCAGCTTAGAGCGGGGCCTGAACACTGAAGCTTTCTTT. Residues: CASSLERGLNTEAFF.

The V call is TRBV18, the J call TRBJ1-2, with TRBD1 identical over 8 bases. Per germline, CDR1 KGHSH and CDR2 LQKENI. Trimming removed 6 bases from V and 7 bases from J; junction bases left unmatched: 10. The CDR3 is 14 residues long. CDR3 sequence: CASSYPGQASGYTF. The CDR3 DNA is TGTGCCAGCTCGTATCCGGGACAGGCTTCTGGCTACACCTTC.

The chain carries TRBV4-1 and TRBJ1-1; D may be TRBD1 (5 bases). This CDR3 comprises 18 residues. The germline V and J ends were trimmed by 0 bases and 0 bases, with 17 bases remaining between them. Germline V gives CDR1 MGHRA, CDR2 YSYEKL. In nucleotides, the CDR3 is TGCGCCAGCAGCCAAGAGGGGAGGGGTCGCTTTATGAACACTGAAGCTTTCTTT. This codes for CASSQEGRGRFMNTEAFF.

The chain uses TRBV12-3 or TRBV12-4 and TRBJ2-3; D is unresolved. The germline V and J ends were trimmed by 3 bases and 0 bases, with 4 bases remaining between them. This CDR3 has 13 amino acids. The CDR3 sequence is CASSFRSTDTQYF. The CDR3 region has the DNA TGTGCCAGCAGTTTTCGGAGCACAGATACGCAGTATTTT.

CDR3 in DNA: TGTGCCAGCAGTTACTCGTTAGGGGGCAGTAGGAATGAGCAGTTCTTC. It encodes CASSYSLGGSRNEQFF. This sequence joins TRBV6-6 and TRBJ2-1; 7 bases are a match to TRBD1. This CDR3 has 16 residues. V shed 0 bases and J 7 bases; nucleotides not matched to a gene: 9. CDR1 is MNHNY and CDR2 is SVGAGI in the germline V gene (reference sequence).

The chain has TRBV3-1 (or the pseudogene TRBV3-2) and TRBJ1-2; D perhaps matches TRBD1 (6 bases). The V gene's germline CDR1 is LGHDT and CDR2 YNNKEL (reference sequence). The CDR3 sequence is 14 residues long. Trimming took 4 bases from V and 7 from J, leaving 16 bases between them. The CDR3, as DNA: TGTGCCAGCAGCCCCCTCAACAGGGACTCTGGCTACACCTTC. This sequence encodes CASSPLNRDSGYTF.

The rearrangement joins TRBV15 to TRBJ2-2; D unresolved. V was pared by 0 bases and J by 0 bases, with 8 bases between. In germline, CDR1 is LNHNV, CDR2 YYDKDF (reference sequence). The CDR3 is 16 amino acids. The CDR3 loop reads CATSREVGSNTGELFF. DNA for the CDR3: TGTGCCACCAGCAGAGAGGTCGGATCGAACACCGGGGAGCTGTTTTTT.

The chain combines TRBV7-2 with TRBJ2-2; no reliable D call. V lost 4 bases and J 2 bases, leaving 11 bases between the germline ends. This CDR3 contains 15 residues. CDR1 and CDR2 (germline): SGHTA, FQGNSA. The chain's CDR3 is CASSSQQTNTGELFF. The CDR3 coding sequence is TGTGCCAGCAGCTCCCAACAGACTAACACCGGGGAGCTGTTTTTT.

CDR3 nucleotide sequence: TGCGCCAGCAGTCATTCCCGGGACCCGCAACTTAACACTGAAGCTTTCTTT. It translates to CASSHSRDPQLNTEAFF. The chain uses TRBV23-1 and TRBJ1-1; D perhaps matches TRBD1 (5 bases). TRBV23-1 has ORF status, its function being uncertain. CDR3 length: 17 residues. Trimming cost V 3 bases and J 2 bases, with 19 bases left between them.

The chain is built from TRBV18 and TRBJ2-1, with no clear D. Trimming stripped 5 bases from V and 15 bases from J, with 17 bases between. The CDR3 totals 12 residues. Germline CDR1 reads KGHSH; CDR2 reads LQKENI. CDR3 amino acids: CASSSLGGWVFF. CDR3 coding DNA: TGTGCCAGCTCAAGTCTCGGTGGATGGGTGTTCTTC.

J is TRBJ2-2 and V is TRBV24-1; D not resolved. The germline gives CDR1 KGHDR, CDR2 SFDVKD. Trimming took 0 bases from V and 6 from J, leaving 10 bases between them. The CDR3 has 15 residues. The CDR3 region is CATSDLDEFSGELFF. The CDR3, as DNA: TGTGCCACCAGTGATTTGGATGAGTTTTCCGGGGAGCTGTTTTTT.

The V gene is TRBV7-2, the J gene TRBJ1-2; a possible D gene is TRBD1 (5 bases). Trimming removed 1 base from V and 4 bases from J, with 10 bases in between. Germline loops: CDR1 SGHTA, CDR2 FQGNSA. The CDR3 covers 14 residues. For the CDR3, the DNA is TGTGCCAGCAGCTTAGGCCTAGACAGCTATGGCTACACCTTC. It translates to CASSLGLDSYGYTF.

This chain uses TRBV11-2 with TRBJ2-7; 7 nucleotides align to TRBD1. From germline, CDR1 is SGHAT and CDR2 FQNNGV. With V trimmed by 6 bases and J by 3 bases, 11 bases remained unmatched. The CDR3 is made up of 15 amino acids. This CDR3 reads CASSLRTGALYEQYF. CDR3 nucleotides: TGTGCCAGCAGTTTGCGTACAGGGGCCCTCTACGAGCAGTACTTC.

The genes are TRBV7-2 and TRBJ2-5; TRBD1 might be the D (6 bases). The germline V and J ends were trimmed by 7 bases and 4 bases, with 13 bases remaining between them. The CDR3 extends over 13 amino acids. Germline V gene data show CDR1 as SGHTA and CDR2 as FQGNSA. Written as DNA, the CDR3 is TGTGCCAGCACCGCCCAGGGGTCAGAGACCCAGTACTTC. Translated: CASTAQGSETQYF.

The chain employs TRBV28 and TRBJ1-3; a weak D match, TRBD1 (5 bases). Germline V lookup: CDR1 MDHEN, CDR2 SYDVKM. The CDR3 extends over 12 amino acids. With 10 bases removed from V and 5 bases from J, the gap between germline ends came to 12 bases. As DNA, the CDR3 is TGTGCCACCTGGGACCGGAGAAACACCATATATTTT. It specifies CATWDRRNTIYF.

The CDR3 DNA reads as TGTGCCAGCAGTTACGGGTCTAGCCAAAACAATGAGCAGTTCTTC. This encodes CASSYGSSQNNEQFF. The chain uses TRBV6-6 and TRBJ2-1; D is perhaps TRBD2 (5 bases). This CDR3 spans 15 amino acids. Germline-derived CDR1 and CDR2 are MNHNY and SVGAGI (reference sequence). Trimming removed 2 bases from V and 5 bases from J, with 13 bases in between.

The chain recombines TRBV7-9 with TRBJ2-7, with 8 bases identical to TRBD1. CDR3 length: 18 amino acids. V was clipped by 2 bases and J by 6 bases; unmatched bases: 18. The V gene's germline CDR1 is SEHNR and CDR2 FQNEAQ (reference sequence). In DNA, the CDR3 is TGTGCCAGCAGCTTAAGGCAGGGGGCTAGCGAAAGAATACGCGAGCAGTACTTC. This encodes CASSLRQGASERIREQYF.

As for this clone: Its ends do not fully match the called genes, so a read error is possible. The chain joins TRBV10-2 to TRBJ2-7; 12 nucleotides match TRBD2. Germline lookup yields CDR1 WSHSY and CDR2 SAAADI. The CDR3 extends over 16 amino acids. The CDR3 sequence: CASCEVSVTSGSRQYF. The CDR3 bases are TGCGCCAGCTGTGAGGTATCAGTGACTAGCGGGAGCCGACAGTACTTC.

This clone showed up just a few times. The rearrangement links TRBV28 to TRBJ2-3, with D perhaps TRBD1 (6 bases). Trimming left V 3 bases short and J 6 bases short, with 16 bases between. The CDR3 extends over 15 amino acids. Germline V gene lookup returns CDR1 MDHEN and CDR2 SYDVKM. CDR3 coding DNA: TGTGCCAGCAGTTTTGTACAGGGTAAAGCCGATACGCAGTATTTT. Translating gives CASSFVQGKADTQYF.

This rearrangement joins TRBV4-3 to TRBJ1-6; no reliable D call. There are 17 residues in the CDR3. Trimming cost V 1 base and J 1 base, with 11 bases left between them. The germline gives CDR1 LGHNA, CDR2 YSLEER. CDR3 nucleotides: TGCGCCAGCAGCCAAGGACACACGGGGTCCTATAATTCACCCCTCCACTTT. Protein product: CASSQGHTGSYNSPLHF.